This T cell receptor (beta chain) came from a study of persistence of HIV-infected CD4 T cells. For the study at large: Isolated cells were CMV- and HIV-1 Gag-responding CD4+ T cells. Study-wide results and caveats: Antigen-responding cells were enriched for degenerate expanded CDR3beta sequences. Compared with CD3/CD28-stimulated cells, CMV- and Gag-responding cells showed lower TCRbeta richness.

The libraries were made with immunoSEQ version 4 in survey mode. Only in-frame clones appear in the TCRdb table, and some are missing; sequencing was by immunoSEQ multiplex PCR. The sample shows 50,000 to 65,000 clones, under 80% of them seen only once. Concerning this clone: The antigen is unknown.

An overlapping HIV-1 Gag peptide pool stimulated these cells at 0.95 to 1 ug/peptide/mL. Memory cells lacking CD40L and CD69 with high CD45RO were sorted. Suppressive ART was started during chronic HIV-1 infection in these adults. The junction had 6 bases not matched to a gene; V was cut back by 4 bases and J by 0 bases. Looked up from germline, CDR1 is LNHDA and CDR2 is SQIVND (reference sequence). This CDR3 is built from 16 residues. The chain employs TRBV19 and TRBJ2-3; TRBD2 aligns across 8 bases. Sequencing used CD4+ T cells sorted from PBMCs after roughly 18-hour stimulation, obtained from a patient who received antiretroviral therapy. This receptor was identified in an adult man with HIV who was CMV-seropositive. This CDR3 reads CASSTPERGSTDTQYF. For the CDR3, the DNA is TGTGCCAGTAGTACCCCAGAGCGGGGGAGCACAGATACGCAGTATTTT.